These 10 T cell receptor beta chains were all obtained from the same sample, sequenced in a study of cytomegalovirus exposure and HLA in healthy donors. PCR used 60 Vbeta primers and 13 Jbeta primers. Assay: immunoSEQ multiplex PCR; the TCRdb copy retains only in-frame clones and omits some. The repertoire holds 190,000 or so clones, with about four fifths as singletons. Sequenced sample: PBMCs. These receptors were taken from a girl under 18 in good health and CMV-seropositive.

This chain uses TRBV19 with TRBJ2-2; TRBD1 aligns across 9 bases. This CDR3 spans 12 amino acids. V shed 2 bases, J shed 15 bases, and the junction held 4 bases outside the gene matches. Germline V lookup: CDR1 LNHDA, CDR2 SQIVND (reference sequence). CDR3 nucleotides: TGTGCCAGTAGTATATGGGGGACAGGGATGTTTTTT. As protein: CASSIWGTGMFF.

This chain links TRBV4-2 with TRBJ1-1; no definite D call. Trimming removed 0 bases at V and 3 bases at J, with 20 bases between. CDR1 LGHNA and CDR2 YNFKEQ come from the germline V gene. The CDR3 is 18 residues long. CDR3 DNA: TGTGCCAGCAGCCAAGACAGCGGGGTGCGCTCGCCAGACACTGAAGCTTTCTTT. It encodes CASSQDSGVRSPDTEAFF.

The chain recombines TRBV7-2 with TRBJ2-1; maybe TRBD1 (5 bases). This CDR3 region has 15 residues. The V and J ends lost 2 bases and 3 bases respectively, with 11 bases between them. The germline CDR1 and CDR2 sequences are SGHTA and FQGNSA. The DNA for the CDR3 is TGTGCCAGCAGCTTACTCGGGCAGGGCTACAATGAGCAGTTCTTC. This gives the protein CASSLLGQGYNEQFF.

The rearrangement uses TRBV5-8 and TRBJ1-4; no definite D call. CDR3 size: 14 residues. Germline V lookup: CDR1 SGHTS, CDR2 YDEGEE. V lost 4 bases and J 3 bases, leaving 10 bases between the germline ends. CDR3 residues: CASSGGPANEKLFF. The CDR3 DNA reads TGTGCCAGCAGCGGCGGGCCCGCTAATGAAAAACTGTTTTTT.

The CDR3 DNA reads as TGTGCCAGCAGTTATTTCGGGACGGGGGGAGATACGCAGTATTTT. Encoded protein: CASSYFGTGGDTQYF. The chain combines TRBV6-5 with TRBJ2-3, with 7 bases that match TRBD2. V lost 3 bases to trimming and J lost 5 bases; unmatched junction nucleotides: 8. CDR3 length: 15 amino acids. The germline CDR1 and CDR2 sequences are MNHEY and SVGAGI.

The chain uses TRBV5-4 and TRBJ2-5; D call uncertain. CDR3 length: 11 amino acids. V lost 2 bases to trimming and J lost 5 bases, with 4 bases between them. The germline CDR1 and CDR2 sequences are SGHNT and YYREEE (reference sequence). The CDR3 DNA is TGTGCCAGCAGCTTACGGGAGACCCAGTACTTC. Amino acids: CASSLRETQYF.

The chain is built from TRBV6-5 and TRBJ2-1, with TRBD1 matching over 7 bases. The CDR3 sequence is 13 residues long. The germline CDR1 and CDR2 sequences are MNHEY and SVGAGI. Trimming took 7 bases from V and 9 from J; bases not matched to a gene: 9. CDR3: CASTQGVSSEQFF. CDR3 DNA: TGTGCCAGCACCCAGGGGGTTAGTAGTGAGCAGTTCTTC.

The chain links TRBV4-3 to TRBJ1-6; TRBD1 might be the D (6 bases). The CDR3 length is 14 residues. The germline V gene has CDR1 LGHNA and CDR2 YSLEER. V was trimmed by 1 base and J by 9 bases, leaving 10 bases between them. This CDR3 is CASSQAQGTSPLHF. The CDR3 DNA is TGCGCCAGCAGCCAAGCGCAGGGGACTTCACCCCTCCACTTT.

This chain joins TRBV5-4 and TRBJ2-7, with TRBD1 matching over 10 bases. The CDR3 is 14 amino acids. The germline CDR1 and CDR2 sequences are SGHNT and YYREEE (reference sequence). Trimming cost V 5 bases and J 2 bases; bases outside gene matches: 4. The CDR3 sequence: CASRRTGGTYEQYF. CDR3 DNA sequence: TGTGCCAGCAGGAGGACAGGGGGTACCTACGAGCAGTACTTC.

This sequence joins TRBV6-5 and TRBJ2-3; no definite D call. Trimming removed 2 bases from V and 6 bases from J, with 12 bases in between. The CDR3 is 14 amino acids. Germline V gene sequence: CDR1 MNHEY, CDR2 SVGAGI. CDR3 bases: TGTGCCAGCAGTTACGGGCTCGGCGCGGATACGCAGTATTTT. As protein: CASSYGLGADTQYF.